The present T cell receptor (beta chain) was sequenced within a study of cytomegalovirus exposure and HLA in healthy donors. The wider study: Unique TCRs from HLA-typed donors, 65 million to 85 million of them, were held in an early data release.

Of note for this clone: No antigen is known for it.

Donors consisted of healthy bone marrow donors. Trimming removed 6 bases from V and 1 base from J, with 6 bases in between. CDR3 size: 13 residues. Germline lookup yields CDR1 MNHEY and CDR2 SMNVEV (reference sequence). It was with 60 Vbeta and 13 Jbeta primers that the PCR ran. Method: immunoSEQ multiplex PCR; TCRdb's copy keeps in-frame clones and lacks some. This repertoire shows under 200,000 clones, roughly 80% found once; its top ten account for 2% to 3%. Study conclusions and caveats: Accurate predictions that matched the HLA-A and HLA-B alleles of most subjects were reportedly made from TCR beta sequences.

V is TRBV27 and J is TRBJ2-2; unclear D gene. The source of this sequence is a woman aged 50 to 60 in good health and CMV-seropositive. Sequenced: PBMCs. The CDR3 DNA reads TGTGCCAGCAGCCCCTGGAACACCGGGGAGCTGTTTTTT. Its protein is CASSPWNTGELFF.